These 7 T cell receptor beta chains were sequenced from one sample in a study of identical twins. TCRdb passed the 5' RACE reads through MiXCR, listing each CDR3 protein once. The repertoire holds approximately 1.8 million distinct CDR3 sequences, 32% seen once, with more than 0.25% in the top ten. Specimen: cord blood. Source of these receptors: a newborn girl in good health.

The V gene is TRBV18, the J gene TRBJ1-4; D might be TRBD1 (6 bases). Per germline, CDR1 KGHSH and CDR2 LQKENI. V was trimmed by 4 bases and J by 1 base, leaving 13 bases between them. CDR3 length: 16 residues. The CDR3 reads CASSLVHRETNEKLFF. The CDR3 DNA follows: TGTGCCAGCTCACTAGTTCACAGGGAAACTAATGAAAAACTGTTTTTT.

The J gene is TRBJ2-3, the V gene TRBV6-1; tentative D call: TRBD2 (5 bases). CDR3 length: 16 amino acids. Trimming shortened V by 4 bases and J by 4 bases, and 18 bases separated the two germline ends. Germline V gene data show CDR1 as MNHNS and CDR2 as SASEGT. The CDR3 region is CASSGVLGAVADTQYF. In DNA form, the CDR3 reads TGTGCCAGCAGTGGCGTTCTAGGAGCGGTTGCAGATACGCAGTATTTT.

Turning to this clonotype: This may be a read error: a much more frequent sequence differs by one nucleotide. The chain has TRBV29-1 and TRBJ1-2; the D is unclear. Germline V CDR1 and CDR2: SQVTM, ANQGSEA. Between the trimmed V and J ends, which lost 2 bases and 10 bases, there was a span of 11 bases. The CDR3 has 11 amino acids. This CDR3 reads CSVEYKADYTF. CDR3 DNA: TGCAGCGTTGAATATAAGGCTGACTACACCTTC.

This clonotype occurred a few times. The CDR3 reads CASSSEWGTGGEKLFF. The CDR3 nucleotides read TGTGCCAGCAGCTCAGAATGGGGGACAGGGGGTGAAAAACTGTTTTTT. This chain connects TRBV11-2 to TRBJ1-4, with 11 bases identical to TRBD1. This CDR3 spans 16 amino acids. Germline V lookup: CDR1 SGHAT, CDR2 FQNNGV. After removal of 4 bases from V and 7 bases from J, the junction contained 8 bases not matched to a gene.

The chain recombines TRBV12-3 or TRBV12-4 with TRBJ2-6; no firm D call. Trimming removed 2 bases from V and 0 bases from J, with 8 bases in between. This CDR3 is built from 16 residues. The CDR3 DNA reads TGTGCCAGCAGTTTATGGGCCCACTCTGGGGCCAACGTCCTGACTTTC. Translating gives CASSLWAHSGANVLTF.

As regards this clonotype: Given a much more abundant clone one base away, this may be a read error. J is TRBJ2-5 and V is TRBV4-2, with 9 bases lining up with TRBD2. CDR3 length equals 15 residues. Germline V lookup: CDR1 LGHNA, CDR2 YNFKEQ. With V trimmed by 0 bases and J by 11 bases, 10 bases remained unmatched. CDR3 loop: CASSQDAGGNNEQYF. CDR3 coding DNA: TGTGCCAGCAGCCAAGATGCGGGAGGGAACAATGAGCAGTACTTC.

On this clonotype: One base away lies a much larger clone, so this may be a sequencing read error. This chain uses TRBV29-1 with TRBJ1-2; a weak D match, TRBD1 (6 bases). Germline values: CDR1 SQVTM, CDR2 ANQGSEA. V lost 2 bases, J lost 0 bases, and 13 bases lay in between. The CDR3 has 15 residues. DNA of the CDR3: TGCAGCGTTGAACCGGGGGCGAAAGCTAACTATGGCTACACCTTC. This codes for CSVEPGAKANYGYTF.